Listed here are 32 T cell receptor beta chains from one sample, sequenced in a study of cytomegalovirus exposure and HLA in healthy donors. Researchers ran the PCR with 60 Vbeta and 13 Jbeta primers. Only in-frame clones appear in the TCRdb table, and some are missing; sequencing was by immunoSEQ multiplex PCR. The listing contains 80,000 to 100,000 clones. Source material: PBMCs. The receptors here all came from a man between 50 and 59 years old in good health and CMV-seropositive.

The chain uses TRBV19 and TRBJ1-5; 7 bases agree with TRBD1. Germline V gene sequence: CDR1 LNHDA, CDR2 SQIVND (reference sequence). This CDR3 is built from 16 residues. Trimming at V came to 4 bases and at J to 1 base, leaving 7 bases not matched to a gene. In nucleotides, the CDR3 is TGTGCCAGTAGTACCGAAACAGGGGTCAGCAATCAGCCCCAGCATTTT. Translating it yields CASSTETGVSNQPQHF.

The DNA of the CDR3 is TGCGCCAGCAGCTTAGCCGGGACTACCCAAGAGACCCAGTACTTC. The encoded protein is CASSLAGTTQETQYF. The genes are TRBV5-1 and TRBJ2-5; 7 bases line up with TRBD2. In germline, CDR1 is SGHRS, CDR2 YFSETQ. V gave up 2 bases and J gave up 1 base; unmatched junction bases: 5. This CDR3 contains 15 residues.

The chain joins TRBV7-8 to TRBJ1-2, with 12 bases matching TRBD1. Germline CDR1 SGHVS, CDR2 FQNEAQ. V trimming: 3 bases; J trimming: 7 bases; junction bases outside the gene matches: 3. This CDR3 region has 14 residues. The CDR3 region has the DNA TGTGCCAGCAGCTTGGGGACAGGGGGCGGTGGCTACACCTTC. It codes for CASSLGTGGGGYTF. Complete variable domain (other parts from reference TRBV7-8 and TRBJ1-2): GAGVSQSPRYKVAKRGQDVALRCDPISGHVSLFWYQQALGQGPEFLTYFQNEAQLDKSGLPSDRFFAERPEGSVSTLKIQRTQQEDSAVYLCASSLGTGGGGYTFGSGTRLTVV.

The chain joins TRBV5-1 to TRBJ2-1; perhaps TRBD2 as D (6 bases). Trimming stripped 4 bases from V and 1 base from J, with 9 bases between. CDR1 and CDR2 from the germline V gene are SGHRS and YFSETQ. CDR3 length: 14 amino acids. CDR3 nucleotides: TGCGCCAGCAGCGCCGGGAGTTCCTACAATGAGCAGTTCTTC. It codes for CASSAGSSYNEQFF.

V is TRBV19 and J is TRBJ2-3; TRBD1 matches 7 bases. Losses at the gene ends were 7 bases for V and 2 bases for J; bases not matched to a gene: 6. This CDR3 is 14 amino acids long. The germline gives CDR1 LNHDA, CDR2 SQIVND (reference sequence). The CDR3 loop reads CASTRTGPTDTQYF. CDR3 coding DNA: TGTGCCAGTACCAGGACAGGACCCACAGATACGCAGTATTTT.

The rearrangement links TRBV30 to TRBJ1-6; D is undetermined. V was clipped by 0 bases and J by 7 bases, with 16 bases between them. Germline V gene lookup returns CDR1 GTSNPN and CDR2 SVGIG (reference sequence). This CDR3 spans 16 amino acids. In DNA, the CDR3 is TGTGCCTGGAGTGTTGGAGGGCTAAGGTGGAATTCACCCCTCCACTTT. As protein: CAWSVGGLRWNSPLHF.

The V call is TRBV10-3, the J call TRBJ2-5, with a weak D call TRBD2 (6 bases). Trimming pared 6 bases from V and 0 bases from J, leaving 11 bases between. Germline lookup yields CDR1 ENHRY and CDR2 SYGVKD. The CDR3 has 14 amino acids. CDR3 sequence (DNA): TGTGCCATCAGCGGCGGGGTAGACCAAGAGACCCAGTACTTC. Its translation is CAISGGVDQETQYF.

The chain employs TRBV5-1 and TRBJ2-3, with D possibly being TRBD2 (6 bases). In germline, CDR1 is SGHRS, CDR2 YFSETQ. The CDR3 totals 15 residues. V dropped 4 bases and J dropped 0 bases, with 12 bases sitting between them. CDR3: CASSTSGTSTDTQYF. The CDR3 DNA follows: TGCGCCAGCAGCACCTCCGGGACTAGCACAGATACGCAGTATTTT.

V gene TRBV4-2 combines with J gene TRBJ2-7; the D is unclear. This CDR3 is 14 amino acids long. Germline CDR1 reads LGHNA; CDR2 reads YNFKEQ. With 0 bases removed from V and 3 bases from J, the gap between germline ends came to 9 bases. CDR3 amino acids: CASSQESGNYEQYF. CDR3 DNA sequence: TGTGCCAGCAGCCAAGAGTCAGGTAACTACGAGCAGTACTTC.

DNA of the CDR3: TGTGCCAGCAGCGTAGGGACAGGGGGCGCAAATCAGCCCCAGCATTTT. Translating it yields CASSVGTGGANQPQHF. This chain links TRBV9 with TRBJ1-5; TRBD1 matches at 11 bases. This CDR3 has 16 residues. CDR1 is SGDLS, CDR2 YYNGEE, per germline. J lost 4 bases, V lost 0 bases, and 3 bases had no gene match.

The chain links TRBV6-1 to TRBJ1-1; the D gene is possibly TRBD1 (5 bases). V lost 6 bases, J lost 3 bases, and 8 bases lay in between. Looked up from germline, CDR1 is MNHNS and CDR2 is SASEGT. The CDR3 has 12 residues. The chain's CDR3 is CASRGQHTEAFF. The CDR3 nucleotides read TGTGCCAGCAGAGGACAACACACTGAAGCTTTCTTT.

The CDR3 loop reads CASSSRDRVNSQPQHF. In DNA form, the CDR3 reads TGTGCCAGCAGCTCCCGGGACAGGGTTAATAGTCAGCCCCAGCATTTT. The V gene is TRBV7-8, the J gene TRBJ1-5, with TRBD1 matching 9 bases. Germline CDR1 reads SGHVS; CDR2 reads FQNEAQ. The CDR3 totals 16 residues. The ends lost 4 bases at V and 6 bases at J; junction bases unmatched: 10.

This CDR3 is CAWSVHIFEGGPIFEQFF. DNA of the CDR3: TGTGCCTGGAGTGTACACATCTTTGAGGGAGGGCCGATTTTTGAGCAGTTCTTC. This chain uses TRBV30 with TRBJ2-1, with TRBD2 identical over 7 bases. Trimming removed 0 bases from V and 9 bases from J; junction bases left unmatched: 20. The CDR3 sequence is 18 residues long. Per the germline V gene, CDR1 is GTSNPN and CDR2 is SVGIG (reference sequence).

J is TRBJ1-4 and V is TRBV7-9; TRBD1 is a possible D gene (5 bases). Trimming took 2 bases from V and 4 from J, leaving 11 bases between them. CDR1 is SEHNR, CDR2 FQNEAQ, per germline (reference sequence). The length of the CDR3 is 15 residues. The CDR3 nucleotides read TGTGCCAGCAGCTTAATCGCGGGACTTAATGAAAAACTGTTTTTT. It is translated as CASSLIAGLNEKLFF.

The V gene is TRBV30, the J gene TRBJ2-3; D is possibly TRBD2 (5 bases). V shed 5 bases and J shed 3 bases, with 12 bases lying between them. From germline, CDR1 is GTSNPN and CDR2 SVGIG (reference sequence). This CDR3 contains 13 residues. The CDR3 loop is CAWGPGGTDTQYF. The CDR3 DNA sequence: TGTGCCTGGGGCCCGGGCGGGACAGATACGCAGTATTTT.

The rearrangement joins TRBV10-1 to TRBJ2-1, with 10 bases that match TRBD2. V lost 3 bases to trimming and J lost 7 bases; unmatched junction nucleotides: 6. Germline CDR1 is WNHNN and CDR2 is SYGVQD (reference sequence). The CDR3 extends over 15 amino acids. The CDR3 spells CASSDQAGGPNEQFF. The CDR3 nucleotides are TGCGCCAGCAGTGACCAAGCGGGAGGGCCTAATGAGCAGTTCTTC.

CDR3 sequence (DNA): TGTGCCAGCAGCTTACCTCAGGGTAAGGCTTTCTTT. Translated: CASSLPQGKAFF. The chain uses TRBV11-2 and TRBJ1-1; the D gene is possibly TRBD1 (5 bases). The germline V gene has CDR1 SGHAT and CDR2 FQNNGV. V shed 2 bases and J shed 11 bases, with 12 bases lying between them. The CDR3 extends over 12 amino acids.

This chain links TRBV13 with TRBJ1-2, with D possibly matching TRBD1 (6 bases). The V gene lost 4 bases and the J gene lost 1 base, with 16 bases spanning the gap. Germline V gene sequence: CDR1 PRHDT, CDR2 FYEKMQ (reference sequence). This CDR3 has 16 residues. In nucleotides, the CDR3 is TGTGCCAGCAGCTCTTATACAGGGTCCCTTAACTATGGCTACACCTTC. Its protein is CASSSYTGSLNYGYTF.

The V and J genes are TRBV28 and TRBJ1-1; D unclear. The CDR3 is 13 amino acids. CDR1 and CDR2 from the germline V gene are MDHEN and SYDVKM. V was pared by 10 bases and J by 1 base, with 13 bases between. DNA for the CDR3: TGTGCCACCCACCGTACGGGGAACACTGAAGCTTTCTTT. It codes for CATHRTGNTEAFF.

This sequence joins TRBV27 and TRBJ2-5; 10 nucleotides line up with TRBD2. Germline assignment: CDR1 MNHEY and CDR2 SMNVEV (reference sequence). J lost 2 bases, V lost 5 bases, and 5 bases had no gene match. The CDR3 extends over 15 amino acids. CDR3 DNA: TGTGCCAGCAGTCCCGGGACTAGCGAACAAGAGACCCAGTACTTC. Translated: CASSPGTSEQETQYF.

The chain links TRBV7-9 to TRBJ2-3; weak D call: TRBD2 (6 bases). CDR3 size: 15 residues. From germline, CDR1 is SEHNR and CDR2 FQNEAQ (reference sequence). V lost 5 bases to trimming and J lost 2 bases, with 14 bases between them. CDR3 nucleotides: TGTGCCAGCAGCCCCGGGAGTCTGGTCACAGATACGCAGTATTTT. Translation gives CASSPGSLVTDTQYF.

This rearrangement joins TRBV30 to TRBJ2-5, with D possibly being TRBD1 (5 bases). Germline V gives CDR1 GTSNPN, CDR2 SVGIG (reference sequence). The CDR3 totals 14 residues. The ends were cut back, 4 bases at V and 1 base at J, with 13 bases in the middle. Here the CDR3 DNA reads TGTGCCTGGAAGGGGTCAGGCGTCCAAGAGACCCAGTACTTC. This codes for CAWKGSGVQETQYF.

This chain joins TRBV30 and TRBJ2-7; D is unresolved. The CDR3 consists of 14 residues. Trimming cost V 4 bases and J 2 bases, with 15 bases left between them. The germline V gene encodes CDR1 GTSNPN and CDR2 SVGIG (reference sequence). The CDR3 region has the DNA TGTGCCTGGATTGGGCAGGCAAATCCCTACGAGCAGTACTTC. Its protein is CAWIGQANPYEQYF.

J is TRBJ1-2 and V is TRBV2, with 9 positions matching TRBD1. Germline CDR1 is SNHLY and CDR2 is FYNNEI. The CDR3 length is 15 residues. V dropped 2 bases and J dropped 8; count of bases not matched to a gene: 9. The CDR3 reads CASSESGTGRGGYTF. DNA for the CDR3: TGTGCCAGCAGTGAATCCGGGACAGGGCGAGGAGGCTACACCTTC.

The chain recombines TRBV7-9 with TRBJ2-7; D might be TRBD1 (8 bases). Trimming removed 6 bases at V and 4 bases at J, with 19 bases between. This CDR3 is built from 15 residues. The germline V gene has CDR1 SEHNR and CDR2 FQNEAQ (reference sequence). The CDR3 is CASSSRGTGRYEQYV. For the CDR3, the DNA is TGTGCCAGCAGTTCGCGGGGGACAGGTCGATACGAGCAGTACGTC.

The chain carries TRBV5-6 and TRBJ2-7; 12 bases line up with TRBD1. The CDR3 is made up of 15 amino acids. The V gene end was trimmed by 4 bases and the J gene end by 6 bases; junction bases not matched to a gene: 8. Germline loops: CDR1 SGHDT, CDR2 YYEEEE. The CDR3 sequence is CASSRPGTGGFEQYV. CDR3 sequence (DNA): TGTGCCAGCAGCCGTCCCGGGACAGGGGGCTTCGAGCAGTACGTC.

CDR3 protein: CASSQPASGRGPQFF. The CDR3 DNA sequence: TGCGCCAGCAGCCAACCCGCTAGCGGGAGGGGGCCGCAGTTCTTC. The chain has TRBV4-3 and TRBJ2-1, with 12 bases aligning to TRBD2. This CDR3 spans 15 amino acids. Trimming took 2 bases from V and 12 from J; bases not matched to a gene: 8. Germline loops: CDR1 LGHNA, CDR2 YSLEER.

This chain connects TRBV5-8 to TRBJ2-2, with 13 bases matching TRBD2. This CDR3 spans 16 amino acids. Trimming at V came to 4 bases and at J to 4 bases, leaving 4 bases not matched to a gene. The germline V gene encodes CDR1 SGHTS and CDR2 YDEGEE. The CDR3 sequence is CASSPRLAGGTGELFF. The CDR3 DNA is TGTGCCAGCAGCCCGCGACTAGCGGGGGGCACCGGGGAGCTGTTTTTT. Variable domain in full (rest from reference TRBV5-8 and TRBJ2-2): EAGVTQSPTHLIKTRGQQATLRCSPISGHTSVYWYQQALGLGLQFLLWYDEGEERNRGNFPPRFSGRQFPNYSSELNVNALELEDSALYLCASSPRLAGGTGELFFGEGSRLTVL.

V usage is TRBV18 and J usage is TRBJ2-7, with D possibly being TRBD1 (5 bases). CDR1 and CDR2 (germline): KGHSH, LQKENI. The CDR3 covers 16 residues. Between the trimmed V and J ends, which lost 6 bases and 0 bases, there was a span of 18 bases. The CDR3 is CASSPRQFPDSYEQYF. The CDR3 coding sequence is TGTGCCAGCTCGCCTAGACAGTTTCCTGACTCCTACGAGCAGTACTTC.

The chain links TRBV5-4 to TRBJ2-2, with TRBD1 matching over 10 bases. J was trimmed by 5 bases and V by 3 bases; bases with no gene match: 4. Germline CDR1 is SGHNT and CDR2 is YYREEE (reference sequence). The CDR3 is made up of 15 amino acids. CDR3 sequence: CASSSPGQGTGELFF. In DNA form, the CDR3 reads TGTGCCAGCAGCTCGCCGGGACAGGGGACCGGGGAGCTGTTTTTT.

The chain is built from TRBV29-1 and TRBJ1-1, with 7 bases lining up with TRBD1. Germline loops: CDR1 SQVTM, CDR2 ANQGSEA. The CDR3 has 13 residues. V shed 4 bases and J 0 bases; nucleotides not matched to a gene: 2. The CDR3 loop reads CSVGDSLNTEAFF. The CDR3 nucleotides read TGCAGCGTTGGGGACAGCTTGAACACTGAAGCTTTCTTT.

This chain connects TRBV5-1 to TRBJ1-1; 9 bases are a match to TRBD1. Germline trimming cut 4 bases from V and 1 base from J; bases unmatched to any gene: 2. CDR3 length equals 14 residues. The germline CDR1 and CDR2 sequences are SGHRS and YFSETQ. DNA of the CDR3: TGCGCCAGCAGCGGGGGACAGGGGAACACTGAAGCTTTCTTT. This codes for CASSGGQGNTEAFF.